This passage covers 5 T cell receptor beta chains from one sample sequenced in a study of blood T cell repertoires in COVID-19. The method was immunoSEQ multiplex PCR; TCRdb's version includes in-frame clones alone and lacks a portion of them. The repertoire holds 300,000 to 400,000 clones, roughly 88% seen once, with about 0.89% in the top ten. The sample was PBMCs or T cells enriched from blood (not recorded which). All receptors derive from a woman aged 25 to 45 with acute COVID-19.

Written as DNA, the CDR3 is TGCAGTGCTAGTCCCCGACAGGGGGTAGTAGAGACCCAGTACTTC. Its protein is CSASPRQGVVETQYF. The gene calls are TRBV20-1 and TRBJ2-5; 9 bases agree with TRBD1. The V and J ends lost 3 bases and 4 bases, in that order; junction bases with no gene match: 9. The CDR3 has 15 amino acids. Germline V CDR1 and CDR2: DFQATT, SNEGSKA (reference sequence).

The chain has TRBV4-1 and TRBJ1-2; 7 nucleotides agree with TRBD1. The J segment lost 8 bases and the V segment lost 1 base, leaving 10 bases of the junction unmatched. Per the germline V gene, CDR1 is MGHRA and CDR2 is YSYEKL. The CDR3 runs 15 residues. Here the CDR3 reads CASSQVGQARRGYTF. The CDR3 DNA is TGCGCCAGCAGCCAAGTCGGACAGGCCCGTCGGGGCTACACCTTC.

V gene TRBV11-2 combines with J gene TRBJ2-3; D not certain. V dropped 2 bases and J dropped 2 bases, with 5 bases sitting between them. The CDR3 totals 13 residues. The germline CDR1 and CDR2 sequences are SGHAT and FQNNGV. As DNA, the CDR3 is TGTGCCAGCAGCTTACCGTCCACAGATACGCAGTATTTT. It specifies CASSLPSTDTQYF.

The V call is TRBV30, the J call TRBJ1-1; TRBD1 matches at 9 bases. CDR1 and CDR2 (germline): GTSNPN, SVGIG (reference sequence). The CDR3 sequence is 12 residues long. The CDR3 sequence is CAWGTGHTEAFF. DNA of the CDR3: TGTGCATGGGGGACAGGGCACACTGAAGCTTTCTTT. Drawing the rest from reference TRBV30 and TRBJ1-1, the complete variable domain is SQTIHQWPATLVQPVGSPLSLECTVEGTSNPNLYWYRQAAGRGLQLLFYSVGIGQISSEVPQNLSASRPQDRQFILSSKKLLLSDSGFYLCAWGTGHTEAFFGQGTRLTVV.

A note on this clone: In the same sample, other DNA sequences code for this CDR3. This rearrangement joins TRBV24-1 to TRBJ1-5; no firm D call. Trimming took off 3 bases at V and 1 base at J, with 6 bases between the two ends. The CDR3 loop spans 14 amino acids. The V gene's germline CDR1 is KGHDR and CDR2 SFDVKD. For the CDR3, the DNA is TGTGCCACCAGTGATGCGGGAAGCAATCAGCCCCAGCATTTT. Translation: CATSDAGSNQPQHF.